This is a list of T cell receptor beta chains from one sample in a study of control samples from healthy donors and cancer patients. The protocol was immunoSEQ multiplex PCR, while the TCRdb copy is restricted to in-frame clones and leaves out a portion. The sample lists 150,000 to 200,000 clones; 91% were seen once. The sequencing input was blood. These receptors were obtained from a woman aged 40 to 50 in good health. Both conserved end residues are part of each CDR3. D genes are given only for firm matches. Size is stated for part of the rows, as once, few or many counts, or as a class when the clone is expanded.

TRBJ1-2 once TRBV7-9 - TGTGCCAGCAGCTCGGGACCGGAAGACTATGGCTACACCTTC CASSSGPEDYGYTF
TRBJ1-3 - TRBV29-1 - TGCAGCGTTGGGTATGGTGGAAACACCATATATTTT CSVGYGGNTIYF
TRBJ2-3 - TRBV11-2 - TGTGCCAGCAGCTCCCCGGGCCGCACAGATACGCAGTATTTT CASSSPGRTDTQYF
TRBJ2-1 - TRBV4-2 - TGTGCCAGCAGCCAAGGTAGAGGCAATGAGCAGTTCTTC CASSQGRGNEQFF
TRBJ1-2 - TRBV5-1 TRBD1 TGCGCCAGCAGCCCACGACAGGGGTACGGCTACACCTTC CASSPRQGYGYTF
TRBJ2-7 - TRBV19 TRBD2 TGTGCCAGTAGTATCCCCAGCAGGCTAGCGGGGGGATGCGAGCAGTACTTC CASSIPSRLAGGCEQYF
TRBJ2-1 - TRBV27 TRBD2 TGTGCCAGCAGTTTCGGACTAGTTGGTAGCAATGAGCAGTTCTTC CASSFGLVGSNEQFF
TRBJ2-3 - TRBV5-1 TRBD1 TGCGCCAGCAGCTCAAAAGAGAGGGGGCTATCAGATACGCAGTATTTT CASSSKERGLSDTQYF
TRBJ1-2 - TRBV6-4 - TGTGCCAGCAGTGAAAAAGGGGACAACCTGGCCCATGGCTACACCTTC CASSEKGDNLAHGYTF
TRBJ2-5 - TRBV5-1 TRBD1 TGCGCCAGCAGCTTGTTGGGACAGGGAGGGGAGACCCAGTACTTC CASSLLGQGGETQYF
TRBJ1-1 - TRBV27 TRBD1 TGTGCCAGCACCCTAAGGACAGGGGTGAACACTGAAGCTTTCTTT CASTLRTGVNTEAFF
TRBJ1-6 - TRBV12-5 - TGTGCTAGTGGTTTGGAAAACAATTCACCCCTCCACTTT CASGLENNSPLHF
TRBJ2-7 - TRBV27 - TGTGCCAGCAGACCCGACAGCCGCTACGAGCAGTACTTC CASRPDSRYEQYF
TRBJ1-1 - TRBV9 - TGTGCCAGCAGCGTAGTGCAGGGGTATACTGAAGCTTTCTTT CASSVVQGYTEAFF
TRBJ2-3 - TRBV9 - TGTGCCAGCAGCCCTCATATAAGGATCAGCACAGATACGCAGTATTTT CASSPHIRISTDTQYF
TRBJ1-1 - TRBV20-1 - TGCAGTGCTAGTGTCACGGGAGGCATGAACACTGAAGCTTTCTTT CSASVTGGMNTEAFF
TRBJ1-1 - TRBV7-8 - TGTGCCAGCAGCTTAGGACGGGACTTGAACACTGAAGCTTTCTTT CASSLGRDLNTEAFF
TRBJ2-1 - TRBV5-1 - TGCGCCAGCAGCTTCGGGGGCAAGTACAATGAGCAGTTCTTC CASSFGGKYNEQFF
TRBJ2-7 - TRBV11-2 - TGTGCCAGCAGCTTGGGCAGGCGCGAGCAGTACTTC CASSLGRREQYF
TRBJ2-7 - TRBV4-1 - TGCGCCAGCAGCCACCCCGGCGGTACCTACGAGCAGTACTTC CASSHPGGTYEQYF
TRBJ1-2 - TRBV7-8 - TGTGCCAGCAGCTTATTAGGCGCCAGGATTGGCTACACCTTC CASSLLGARIGYTF
TRBJ2-2 - TRBV18 - TGTGCCAGCTCACCTCCGGGGGACAGCACCGGGGAGCTGTTTTTT CASSPPGDSTGELFF